This passage covers 23 T cell receptor beta chains from one sample sequenced in a study of T cells in Graves' hyperthyroidism and ophthalmopathy. RNA transcripts yielded amplified TCR beta CDR3 regions. HTBI primers were the set used in a first-round RT-PCR of the TCR CDR3. From the multiplex PCR reads, TCRdb called clonotypes with MiXCR, one entry per CDR3 protein. The sample includes some 800,000 distinct CDR3 sequences, around 38% seen only once; the top ten take 7.5% to 9.5%. The sequenced material came from blood. The receptor source for this set is a young man with Graves' hyperthyroidism.

In regard to this clonotype: The junction departs from germline at one end; a sequencing error may be responsible. This sequence joins TRBV9 and TRBJ2-5; D possibly corresponds to TRBD2 (6 bases). The CDR3 runs 15 residues. CDR1 and CDR2 (germline): SGDLS, YYNGEE. CDR3 DNA sequence: TGTGCCGGCAGCGTAACTAGCTCGGGGCAAGAGACCCAGTACTTC. It translates to CAGSVTSSGQETQYF.

The chain combines TRBV2 with TRBJ1-3, with D perhaps TRBD1 (5 bases). The CDR3 is 15 residues long. V lost 5 bases, J lost 2 bases, and 13 bases lay in between. Germline values: CDR1 SNHLY, CDR2 FYNNEI. CDR3 in DNA: TGTGCCAGCAGTTACCGGGGGGATGCTGGAAACACCATATATTTT. Translation gives CASSYRGDAGNTIYF.

Ten or more counts support this clonotype. This chain links TRBV19 with TRBJ1-4; D call uncertain. This CDR3 contains 14 residues. Trimming stripped 5 bases from V and 3 bases from J, with 10 bases between. Germline V gene data show CDR1 as LNHDA and CDR2 as SQIVND (reference sequence). CDR3 amino acids: CASSSRVSNEKLFF. The DNA of the CDR3 is TGTGCCAGTAGTTCCCGGGTCTCTAATGAAAAACTGTTTTTT.

The chain carries TRBV6-1 and TRBJ2-1, with TRBD2 matching 9 bases. Germline CDR1 reads MNHNS; CDR2 reads SASEGT. The junction had 13 bases not matched to a gene; V was cut back by 6 bases and J by 10 bases. This CDR3 has 15 amino acids. This CDR3 reads CASSYLSGSNYEQFF. In DNA, the CDR3 is TGTGCCAGCAGCTATCTTAGCGGGAGTAATTACGAGCAGTTCTTC.

This chain connects TRBV2 to TRBJ2-2, with unresolved D. The V and J ends lost 10 bases and 4 bases respectively, with 13 bases between them. The CDR3 extends over 13 amino acids. From germline, CDR1 is SNHLY and CDR2 FYNNEI. The chain's CDR3 is CATRRASTGELFF. CDR3 bases: TGTGCCACCCGGCGTGCGAGCACCGGGGAGCTGTTTTTT.

This clonotype was detected ten times or more. The V call is TRBV7-2, the J call TRBJ2-5; TRBD1 might be the D (5 bases). V was clipped by 5 bases and J by 4 bases, with 20 bases between them. The CDR3 spans 16 residues. Germline assignment: CDR1 SGHTA and CDR2 FQGNSA. The CDR3 reads CASSLMGRAVSETQYF. Here the CDR3 DNA reads TGTGCCAGCAGCCTAATGGGGCGAGCTGTGTCAGAGACCCAGTACTTC.

This clonotype was seen a few times. The chain uses TRBV12-3 or TRBV12-4 and TRBJ2-5; D gene uncertain. The length of the CDR3 is 15 residues. V lost 5 bases and J lost 4, with 17 bases in between. The chain's CDR3 is CASSLTLGGPETQYF. DNA for the CDR3: TGTGCCAGCAGTCTAACCCTGGGTGGACCAGAGACCCAGTACTTC.

The chain carries TRBV11-2 and TRBJ2-5; weak D call: TRBD1 (5 bases). Germline V gene data show CDR1 as SGHAT and CDR2 as FQNNGV. This CDR3 is built from 16 residues. Deletions cut 4 bases from V and 1 base from J, with 16 bases between. The CDR3 DNA reads as TGTGCCAGCAGCTCCCTACCCCAGGGTATCCAAGAGACCCAGTACTTC. Residues: CASSSLPQGIQETQYF.

V gene TRBV25-1 combines with J gene TRBJ2-7; no firm D call. The CDR3 consists of 12 residues. CDR1 and CDR2 from the germline V gene are MGHDK and SYGVNS. V lost 11 bases to trimming and J lost 3 bases, with 14 bases between them. The CDR3 DNA reads as TGTGCCTGGAGTCCCGCCGGCTACGAGCAGTACTTC. Protein product: CAWSPAGYEQYF.

The V gene is TRBV13, the J gene TRBJ1-1, with TRBD1 matching 10 bases. Per the germline V gene, CDR1 is PRHDT and CDR2 is FYEKMQ (reference sequence). J was trimmed by 5 bases and V by 7 bases; bases with no gene match: 7. This CDR3 has 14 residues. CDR3 DNA sequence: TGTGCCAGCACCGGGACAGGGGTTTCAACTGAAGCTTTCTTT. This encodes CASTGTGVSTEAFF.

The chain employs TRBV5-1 and TRBJ2-7, with D possibly called TRBD1 or TRBD2 (6 bases each). The CDR3 consists of 14 residues. Germline V gene sequence: CDR1 SGHRS, CDR2 YFSETQ. Trimming left V 3 bases short and J 3 bases short, with 13 bases between. CDR3 DNA: TGCGCCAGCAGCTGGAGGGGGGAAAGCTACGAGCAGTACTTC. This gives the protein CASSWRGESYEQYF.

Concerning this clonotype itself: At one end the junction does not follow the germline gene, possibly because of a read error. This chain joins TRBV5-1 and TRBJ1-1; the D is unclear. CDR1 is SGHRS, CDR2 YFSETQ, per germline. The CDR3 runs to 14 residues. CDR3 residues: CASSLDSKNPEAFF. Written as DNA, the CDR3 is TGCGCCAGCAGCTTGGACAGTAAGAACCCTGAAGCTTTCTTT.

The chain links TRBV5-6 to TRBJ1-1; D gene unclear. V lost 2 bases and J 2 bases, leaving 10 bases between the germline ends. Germline assignment: CDR1 SGHDT and CDR2 YYEEEE. CDR3 length equals 14 residues. CDR3: CASSFDLLNTEAFF. For the CDR3, the DNA is TGTGCCAGCAGCTTTGACCTATTAAACACTGAAGCTTTCTTT.

This clonotype was counted many times. The rearrangement uses TRBV6-5 and TRBJ1-1, with D possibly being TRBD1 (6 bases). The CDR3 loop spans 14 amino acids. Deletions cut 7 bases from V and 0 bases from J, with 12 bases between. From germline, CDR1 is MNHEY and CDR2 SVGAGI. CDR3 loop: CASMRQVVNTEAFF. CDR3 DNA sequence: TGTGCCAGCATGAGACAGGTGGTGAACACTGAAGCTTTCTTT.

Worth noting for this clonotype: A much larger clone differs by one base, so this may be a read error. The chain has TRBV5-1 and TRBJ1-4; TRBD1 might be the D (5 bases). This CDR3 has 14 residues. Germline V gives CDR1 SGHRS, CDR2 YFSETQ. The CDR3 reads CAGSRGTSKEKLFF. The CDR3 DNA reads as TGCGCCGGCAGCCGTGGGACGTCAAAAGAAAAACTGTTTTTT.

The rearrangement links TRBV9 to TRBJ1-1; weak D call: TRBD1 (5 bases). The length of the CDR3 is 15 residues. Trimming removed 4 bases at V and 3 bases at J, with 16 bases between. CDR1 is SGDLS and CDR2 is YYNGEE in the germline V gene. This CDR3 is CASSQGFMGDTEAFF. For the CDR3, the DNA is TGTGCCAGCAGCCAAGGTTTTATGGGGGACACTGAAGCTTTCTTT. The variable domain in full, with the rest retrieved from reference TRBV9 and TRBJ1-1, is DSGVTQTPKHLITATGQRVTLRCSPRSGDLSVYWYQQSLDQGLQFLIQYYNGEERAKGNILERFSAQQFPDLHSELNLSSLELGDSALYFCASSQGFMGDTEAFFGQGTRLTVV.

Concerning this clonotype: Possible read error: a much larger clone is one base away. V gene TRBV6-6 combines with J gene TRBJ1-1; D call uncertain. The CDR3 length is 13 residues. Germline values: CDR1 MNHNY, CDR2 SVGAGI (reference sequence). V was pared by 1 base and J by 1 base, with 4 bases between. The CDR3 spells CASSYWGNTEAFF. Written as DNA, the CDR3 is TGTGCCAGCAGTTACTGGGGGAACACTGAAGCTTTCTTT.

The rearrangement joins TRBV12-3 or TRBV12-4 to TRBJ2-5, with 12 positions matching TRBD2. Losses at the gene ends were 5 bases for V and 4 bases for J; bases not matched to a gene: 11. This CDR3 contains 17 residues. The CDR3 protein is CASSLLAGGPFGETQYF. CDR3 nucleotides: TGTGCCAGCAGTCTCCTAGCGGGAGGGCCGTTTGGAGAGACCCAGTACTTC.

This clonotype came up many times. The rearrangement uses TRBV7-6 and TRBJ1-6, with a possible D match to TRBD1 (5 bases). This CDR3 has 15 amino acids. Germline CDR1 reads SGHVS; CDR2 reads FNYEAQ. The ends were cut back, 5 bases at V and 8 bases at J, with 16 bases in the middle. The CDR3 sequence: CASSLGILGDSPLHF. CDR3 DNA sequence: TGTGCCAGCAGCCTGGGGATTTTGGGGGATTCACCCCTCCACTTT. The entire variable domain, with the rest obtained from reference TRBV7-6 and TRBJ1-6, is as follows: GAGVSQSPRYKVTKRGQDVALRCDPISGHVSLYWYRQALGQGPEFLTYFNYEAQQDKSGLPNDRFSAERPEGSISTLTIQRTEQRDSAMYRCASSLGILGDSPLHFGNGTRLTVT.

This clonotype was detected many times. This rearrangement joins TRBV15 to TRBJ1-5; D gene ambiguous. The V gene lost 4 bases and the J gene lost 2 bases, with 15 bases spanning the gap. CDR1 is LNHNV, CDR2 YYDKDF, per germline (reference sequence). The length of the CDR3 is 16 residues. CDR3 region: CATSINCVKCNQPQHF. CDR3 DNA sequence: TGTGCCACCAGCATTAACTGTGTCAAGTGCAATCAGCCCCAGCATTTT.

The rearrangement uses TRBV2 and TRBJ1-5; TRBD1 is a possible D gene (6 bases). Germline lookup yields CDR1 SNHLY and CDR2 FYNNEI. This CDR3 has 15 amino acids. Trimming took 7 bases from V and 1 from J, leaving 14 bases between them. CDR3: CASKRTAISNQPQHF. The CDR3 DNA sequence: TGTGCCAGCAAGAGGACAGCGATCAGCAATCAGCCCCAGCATTTT. Complete variable domain (other parts from reference TRBV2 and TRBJ1-5): EPEVTQTPSHQVTQMGQEVILRCVPISNHLYFYWYRQILGQKVEFLVSFYNNEISEKSEIFDDQFSVERPDGSNFTLKIRSTKLEDSAMYFCASKRTAISNQPQHFGDGTRLSIL.

At least ten counts were recorded for this clonotype. The chain recombines TRBV19 with TRBJ1-1; 7 nucleotides agree with TRBD1. Per germline, CDR1 LNHDA and CDR2 SQIVND (reference sequence). The CDR3 length is 13 residues. The J segment lost 1 base and the V segment lost 8 bases, leaving 4 bases of the junction unmatched. The CDR3 is CASGGGPNTEAFF. The DNA of the CDR3 is TGTGCCAGTGGAGGGGGCCCGAACACTGAAGCTTTCTTT.

The rearrangement links TRBV12-3 or TRBV12-4 to TRBJ2-5, with D unresolved. The CDR3 contains 14 residues. The V end was cut by 2 bases, the J end by 6 bases, with 13 bases between. CDR3 loop: CASSLLGSPKTQYF. The DNA for the CDR3 is TGTGCCAGCAGTTTATTGGGCTCACCGAAGACCCAGTACTTC.